The 22 T cell receptor beta chains given below trace back to one sample, sequenced in a study of CD8 T cells in Susac syndrome. RNA was extracted with the RNeasy kit, and a quantity of 0.5 to 1 ug was reverse transcribed using random hexamers. TCRdb independently ran MiXCR on the immunoSEQ multiplex PCR reads; one entry per CDR3 protein. Of some 140,000 distinct CDR3 sequences in the sample, over 75% are singletons; the top ten hold around 0.49%. Sequencing was done on a sample of CD8+ T cells from PBMCs. The receptor set was obtained from a human donor with multiple sclerosis.

The V gene is TRBV5-1, the J gene TRBJ1-1; maybe TRBD1 (5 bases). Germline CDR1 SGHRS, CDR2 YFSETQ. The CDR3 is made up of 14 amino acids. V lost 0 bases, J lost 4 bases, and 10 bases lay in between. The CDR3 nucleotides read TGCGCCAGCAGCTTGGCGGGGCCGGTCACTGAAGCTTTCTTT. This encodes CASSLAGPVTEAFF.

V usage is TRBV5-5 and J usage is TRBJ2-7; TRBD1 aligns across 8 bases. Germline V gives CDR1 SGHKS, CDR2 YYEKEE (reference sequence). This CDR3 contains 17 residues. The V segment lost 4 bases and the J segment 0 bases; nucleotides outside the gene matches: 12. CDR3 sequence (DNA): TGTGCCAGCAGCGCACAGAGGACAGGGCCTACCTCCTACGAGCAGTACTTC. Protein product: CASSAQRTGPTSYEQYF.

The rearrangement joins TRBV9 to TRBJ2-1; 11 bases are a match to TRBD2. Looked up from germline, CDR1 is SGDLS and CDR2 is YYNGEE. V lost 9 bases and J lost 5; bases outside the gene matches: 16. The CDR3 contains 17 residues. CDR3 amino acids: CATNQELAGVTDNEQFF. The CDR3 nucleotides read TGTGCCACGAATCAAGAACTAGCGGGAGTTACGGACAATGAGCAGTTCTTC. Variable domain in full (rest from reference TRBV9 and TRBJ2-1): DSGVTQTPKHLITATGQRVTLRCSPRSGDLSVYWYQQSLDQGLQFLIQYYNGEERAKGNILERFSAQQFPDLHSELNLSSLELGDSALYFCATNQELAGVTDNEQFFGPGTRLTVL.

The rearrangement joins TRBV11-2 to TRBJ2-2; D remains unclear. Germline lookup yields CDR1 SGHAT and CDR2 FQNNGV. V was cut by 0 bases and J by 4 bases, with 3 bases left in between. CDR3 size: 13 residues. In DNA form, the CDR3 reads TGTGCCAGCAGCTTAGACCCCACCGGGGAGCTGTTTTTT. It encodes CASSLDPTGELFF.

The V and J genes are TRBV14 and TRBJ1-1, with a weak D call TRBD1 (6 bases). Germline V gene lookup returns CDR1 SGHDN and CDR2 FVKESK. The CDR3 consists of 13 residues. V lost 4 bases to trimming and J lost 7 bases, with 13 bases between them. CDR3 DNA sequence: TGTGCCAGCAGCCGAGGGGGTTATCTTGAAGCTTTCTTT. Its translation is CASSRGGYLEAFF.

The chain links TRBV7-9 to TRBJ2-1, with 7 bases fitting TRBD1. Germline CDR1 is SEHNR and CDR2 is FQNEAQ (reference sequence). With 4 bases clipped from V and 8 bases from J, the junction kept 11 bases outside the gene matches. CDR3 length equals 15 residues. The CDR3 is CASSSPDRWVDEQFF. The CDR3 DNA follows: TGTGCCAGCAGCTCCCCGGACAGGTGGGTTGATGAGCAGTTCTTC.

This chain uses TRBV19 with TRBJ2-2; weak D call: TRBD1 (5 bases). V was cut by 3 bases and J by 3 bases, with 14 bases left in between. The CDR3 extends over 16 amino acids. Per germline, CDR1 LNHDA and CDR2 SQIVND (reference sequence). The CDR3 DNA is TGTGCCAGTAGTATCAACCCAGGGTGGGACACCGGGGAGCTGTTTTTT. Translated, it gives CASSINPGWDTGELFF.

This chain links TRBV27 with TRBJ2-1; 9 bases agree with TRBD1. The CDR3 is made up of 18 amino acids. Germline assignment: CDR1 MNHEY and CDR2 SMNVEV (reference sequence). The J segment lost 9 bases and the V segment lost 7 bases, leaving 22 bases of the junction unmatched. The CDR3 loop reads CASIPSVGDRVVYTEQFF. The CDR3 DNA reads TGTGCCAGCATCCCCAGTGTGGGGGACAGGGTCGTGTATACTGAGCAGTTCTTC.

The rearrangement links TRBV4-1 to TRBJ1-2, with D unresolved. Trimming pared 8 bases from V and 1 base from J, leaving 8 bases between. The CDR3 length is 12 residues. The germline V gene encodes CDR1 MGHRA and CDR2 YSYEKL. This CDR3 is CASRGINYGYTF. The CDR3 DNA reads TGCGCCAGCCGCGGGATTAACTATGGCTACACCTTC.

This rearrangement joins TRBV7-8 to TRBJ2-3, with D possibly being TRBD1 (5 bases). The CDR3 consists of 17 residues. Trimming removed 0 bases at V and 4 bases at J, with 17 bases between. Germline CDR1 SGHVS, CDR2 FQNEAQ. CDR3 residues: CASSLALVVRGPDTQYF. The CDR3 nucleotides read TGTGCCAGCAGCTTAGCGCTGGTGGTTAGGGGCCCAGATACGCAGTATTTT.

The chain uses TRBV9 and TRBJ2-2; a possible D gene is TRBD2 (6 bases). The ends were cut back, 0 bases at V and 5 bases at J, with 14 bases in the middle. The CDR3 has 16 amino acids. Germline-derived CDR1 and CDR2 are SGDLS and YYNGEE. The CDR3 nucleotides read TGTGCCAGCAGCGTAGCCGCAGGCGGGACTACCGGGGAGCTGTTTTTT. Translated, it gives CASSVAAGGTTGELFF.

The chain couples TRBV12-3 or TRBV12-4 to TRBJ2-3; 9 nucleotides line up with TRBD1. This CDR3 spans 14 amino acids. Unmatched junction bases numbered 3, after V lost 5 bases and J lost 3 bases. The CDR3 reads CASSRDRETDTQYF. The CDR3 DNA reads TGTGCCAGCAGTCGGGACAGGGAGACAGATACGCAGTATTTT.

The rearrangement uses TRBV12-3 or TRBV12-4 and TRBJ1-5; D is undetermined. V gave up 5 bases and J gave up 5 bases, with 7 bases separating them. CDR3 length equals 12 residues. For the CDR3, the DNA is TGTGCCAGCAGTCTCTCCCATCAGCCCCAGCATTTT. Its protein is CASSLSHQPQHF.

The chain carries TRBV13 and TRBJ1-1, with D possibly being TRBD1 (5 bases). The CDR3 runs 15 residues. With 4 bases removed from V and 5 bases from J, the gap between germline ends came to 17 bases. Per germline, CDR1 PRHDT and CDR2 FYEKMQ (reference sequence). CDR3 DNA sequence: TGTGCCAGCAGCTCCCTAGGGGACCTTGGGACTGAAGCTTTCTTT. Its translation is CASSSLGDLGTEAFF. Combining the CDR3 with reference TRBV13 and TRBJ1-1 gives the whole variable domain AAGVIQSPRHLIKEKRETATLKCYPIPRHDTVYWYQQGPGQDPQFLISFYEKMQSDKGSIPDRFSAQQFSDYHSELNMSSLELGDSALYFCASSSLGDLGTEAFFGQGTRLTVV.

The rearrangement joins TRBV27 to TRBJ2-1, with 11 bases lining up with TRBD2. The CDR3 length is 16 residues. Germline V CDR1 and CDR2: MNHEY, SMNVEV (reference sequence). Germline trimming cut 6 bases from V and 5 bases from J; bases unmatched to any gene: 9. CDR3 sequence reads: CASRPIIAGGDNEQFF. The CDR3 bases are TGTGCCAGCAGACCAATTATAGCGGGAGGGGACAATGAGCAGTTCTTC.

This clonotype was counted a few times. The chain recombines TRBV4-3 with TRBJ2-7, with 8 positions matching TRBD2. The CDR3 has 15 residues. In germline, CDR1 is LGHNA, CDR2 YSLEER. The V gene end was trimmed by 6 bases and the J gene end by 3 bases; junction bases not matched to a gene: 10. DNA of the CDR3: TGCGCCAGCAGGAGGCGGGGGGAGGGGATCTACGAGCAGTACGTC. Its protein product is CASRRRGEGIYEQYV.

The chain carries TRBV19 and TRBJ1-1; 10 bases map to TRBD1. CDR1 and CDR2 from the germline V gene are LNHDA and SQIVND (reference sequence). There are 19 residues in the CDR3. V shed 4 bases and J 6 bases; nucleotides not matched to a gene: 20. This CDR3 reads CASSTKTPLRSGQGAEAFF. For the CDR3, the DNA is TGTGCCAGTAGTACGAAAACACCCCTCCGGTCTGGACAGGGGGCTGAAGCTTTCTTT.

This clonotype was observed once. The V call is TRBV5-5, the J call TRBJ1-1; D unresolved. The V and J ends lost 1 base and 4 bases respectively, with 14 bases between them. The CDR3 runs to 15 residues. CDR1 SGHKS and CDR2 YYEKEE come from the germline V gene (reference sequence). The CDR3 region has the DNA TGTGCCAGCAGCTTGTCTCGTGCAGCGGTCACTGAAGCTTTCTTT. Protein: CASSLSRAAVTEAFF.

The table lists this clonotype with a few counts. The chain is built from TRBV7-8 and TRBJ2-5; unclear D gene. Germline CDR1 is SGHVS and CDR2 is FQNEAQ. Trimming took 1 base from V and 1 from J, leaving 7 bases between them. CDR3 size: 14 residues. The CDR3 DNA sequence: TGTGCCAGCAGCTTAGTGAGCAGCCAAGAGACCCAGTACTTC. Residues: CASSLVSSQETQYF.

The chain uses TRBV7-2 and TRBJ1-4; D uncertain. This CDR3 is 14 amino acids long. Between the trimmed V and J ends, which lost 6 bases and 5 bases, there was a span of 13 bases. Looked up from germline, CDR1 is SGHTA and CDR2 is FQGNSA. The chain's CDR3 is CASSQTDGNEKLFF. The CDR3 DNA reads as TGTGCCAGCAGTCAAACGGACGGGAATGAAAAACTGTTTTTT. Based on the CDR3 plus reference TRBV7-2 and TRBJ1-4, the full variable domain is GAGVSQSPSNKVTEKGKDVELRCDPISGHTALYWYRQSLGQGLEFLIYFQGNSAPDKSGLPSDRFSAERTGGSVSTLTIQRTQQEDSAVYLCASSQTDGNEKLFFGSGTQLSVL.

The rearrangement links TRBV2 to TRBJ2-5, with TRBD1 identical over 9 bases. Germline CDR1 is SNHLY and CDR2 is FYNNEI. V dropped 6 bases and J dropped 2; count of bases not matched to a gene: 4. The CDR3 spans 14 residues. CDR3 DNA sequence: TGTGCCAGCAGCTCTGGGACAGGGCAAGAGACCCAGTACTTC. Translation: CASSSGTGQETQYF. The full variable domain, completed using reference TRBV2 and TRBJ2-5, is EPEVTQTPSHQVTQMGQEVILRCVPISNHLYFYWYRQILGQKVEFLVSFYNNEISEKSEIFDDQFSVERPDGSNFTLKIRSTKLEDSAMYFCASSSGTGQETQYFGPGTRLLVL.

This chain joins TRBV7-8 and TRBJ2-5; D is unclear. The V gene lost 5 bases and the J gene lost 6 bases, with 19 bases spanning the gap. CDR3 length equals 15 residues. Germline CDR1 and CDR2: SGHVS and FQNEAQ. The CDR3 bases are TGTGCCAGCAGCCCTTTAGTAGTTTCAGTTCAGACCCAGTACTTC. It encodes CASSPLVVSVQTQYF.